These 30 T cell receptor beta chains came from one sample sequenced in a study of cytomegalovirus exposure and HLA in healthy donors. Primers included in the PCR were 60 Vbeta and 13 Jbeta primers. Produced via immunoSEQ multiplex PCR; TCRdb's table is partial and in-frame only. Found here are 190,000 or so clones; the top ten clones hold almost 0.75%. The sequenced sample was PBMCs. These receptors were taken from a boy between 10 and 17 years old in good health and CMV-seronegative.

Note on this clone: Other DNA variants within this sample encode the same CDR3. The chain employs TRBV6-5 and TRBJ2-2; D is uncertain. The germline V gene has CDR1 MNHEY and CDR2 SVGAGI. CDR3 length: 14 residues. V was cut by 0 bases and J by 2 bases, with 4 bases left in between. The CDR3 sequence is CASSYSRNTGELFF. CDR3 in DNA: TGTGCCAGCAGTTACTCGAGAAACACCGGGGAGCTGTTTTTT.

J is TRBJ2-7 and V is TRBV7-8, with D possibly being TRBD2 (6 bases). V gave up 6 bases and J gave up 0 bases, with 15 bases separating them. Germline lookup yields CDR1 SGHVS and CDR2 FQNEAQ. The CDR3 contains 15 residues. CDR3 in DNA: TGTGCCAGCAGGTCGGGAGCCGTCCCCTCCTACGAGCAGTACTTC. Amino acid sequence: CASRSGAVPSYEQYF.

V usage is TRBV25-1 and J usage is TRBJ2-3, with 8 bases lining up with TRBD1. Trimming removed 6 bases from V and 6 bases from J; junction bases left unmatched: 8. The CDR3 is 14 amino acids. Germline-derived CDR1 and CDR2 are MGHDK and SYGVNS. Here the CDR3 DNA reads TGTGCCAGCAGCAGGACAGGGAAGGGTGATACGCAGTATTTT. Protein product: CASSRTGKGDTQYF.

This chain connects TRBV7-9 to TRBJ1-4, with D tentatively TRBD1 (5 bases). CDR3 size: 14 residues. Trimming removed 4 bases from V and 8 bases from J, with 14 bases in between. Germline CDR1 is SEHNR and CDR2 is FQNEAQ (reference sequence). The CDR3 DNA reads TGTGCCAGCAGCTCCAGGAAAGGGGAAGAAAAACTGTTTTTT. Residues: CASSSRKGEEKLFF.

The chain has TRBV7-2 and TRBJ1-6, with 10 bases that match TRBD1. The CDR3 has 16 amino acids. Per the germline V gene, CDR1 is SGHTA and CDR2 is FQGNSA. Trimming cost V 5 bases and J 7 bases; bases outside gene matches: 8. Here the CDR3 DNA reads TGTGCCAGCAGCAAATACGACAGGGGGCAGAATTCACCCCTCCACTTT. This encodes CASSKYDRGQNSPLHF. The variable domain in full, with the rest retrieved from reference TRBV7-2 and TRBJ1-6, is GAGVSQSPSNKVTEKGKDVELRCDPISGHTALYWYRQSLGQGLEFLIYFQGNSAPDKSGLPSDRFSAERTGGSVSTLTIQRTQQEDSAVYLCASSKYDRGQNSPLHFGNGTRLTVT.

Turning to this clone: An end of the junction does not agree with germline; a read error may underlie this. The same CDR3 is also encoded by other DNA sequences in this sample. The gene calls are TRBV27 and TRBJ1-1; TRBD1 matches at 7 bases. Per the germline V gene, CDR1 is MNHEY and CDR2 is SMNVEV (reference sequence). The CDR3 covers 11 residues. The CDR3 region is CASSSTGEAFF. CDR3 bases: TGCGCCAGCAGTTCGACAGGGGAAGCTTTCTTT.

This chain joins TRBV4-1 and TRBJ2-1, with TRBD2 as a possible D gene (5 bases). Germline values: CDR1 MGHRA, CDR2 YSYEKL. Trimming cost V 4 bases and J 9 bases, with 10 bases left between them. The length of the CDR3 is 12 residues. The CDR3 nucleotides read TGCGCCAGCAGCCCATCCGGGGTTGAGCAGTTCTTC. It yields the protein CASSPSGVEQFF.

With regard to this clone: Mismatch with germline at one junction end may stem from a read error. The V call is TRBV30, the J call TRBJ2-7; 10 nucleotides align to TRBD1. Germline values: CDR1 GTSNPN, CDR2 SVGIG (reference sequence). This CDR3 is built from 14 residues. CDR3 sequence: CACSTGTGDHEQHF. The CDR3 region has the DNA TGTGCCTGCAGCACCGGGACAGGGGACCACGAGCAGCACTTC.

J is TRBJ2-7 and V is TRBV29-1; a possible D gene is TRBD1 (5 bases). The CDR3 consists of 11 residues. Germline V gene sequence: CDR1 SQVTM, CDR2 ANQGSEA. Trimming left V 7 bases short and J 4 bases short, with 11 bases between. The CDR3 DNA follows: TGCAGCGCAAGGGGTTCTTACGAGCAGTACTTC. As protein: CSARGSYEQYF.

This sequence joins TRBV5-1 and TRBJ2-5, with a tentative D call TRBD2 (6 bases). Per the germline V gene, CDR1 is SGHRS and CDR2 is YFSETQ. Trimming removed 4 bases at V and 4 bases at J, with 17 bases between. There are 15 residues in the CDR3. The chain's CDR3 is CASSQRLGGAETQYF. In nucleotides, the CDR3 is TGCGCCAGCAGCCAACGACTAGGTGGCGCAGAGACCCAGTACTTC.

The rearrangement links TRBV5-4 to TRBJ1-1; D perhaps matches TRBD1 (5 bases). Per germline, CDR1 SGHNT and CDR2 YYREEE (reference sequence). V shed 4 bases and J shed 7 bases, with 17 bases lying between them. The CDR3 covers 14 residues. CDR3 sequence reads: CASSPRTLGHEAFF. CDR3 nucleotide sequence: TGTGCCAGCAGCCCAAGGACCTTGGGGCATGAAGCTTTCTTT.

The gene calls are TRBV19 and TRBJ2-5; 8 positions agree with TRBD1. With V trimmed by 7 bases and J by 3 bases, 7 bases remained unmatched. The germline V gene has CDR1 LNHDA and CDR2 SQIVND (reference sequence). The CDR3 has 14 amino acids. The CDR3: CASKSTGGKETQYF. The CDR3 bases are TGTGCCAGTAAGAGCACAGGGGGGAAAGAGACCCAGTACTTC.

The chain couples TRBV6-4 to TRBJ2-1, with D perhaps TRBD2 (7 bases). The CDR3 spans 16 residues. The V end was cut by 0 bases, the J end by 6 bases, with 15 bases between. CDR1 and CDR2 from the germline V gene are MRHNA and SNTAGT. CDR3 nucleotide sequence: TGTGCCAGCAGTGACTCGGGCGAAGGGGGGGCCAATGAGCAGTTCTTC. It is translated as CASSDSGEGGANEQFF.

The rearrangement joins TRBV27 to TRBJ2-7, with 10 bases fitting TRBD2. The CDR3 is 15 residues long. V trimming: 4 bases; J trimming: 2 bases; junction bases outside the gene matches: 5. CDR1 and CDR2 (germline): MNHEY, SMNVEV (reference sequence). CDR3 DNA: TGTGCCAGCAGTTCGTGGACTAGCGGACCCTACGAGCAGTACTTC. It translates to CASSSWTSGPYEQYF.

CDR3 sequence reads: CSVGSGLREEYF. CDR3 in DNA: TGCAGCGTCGGTAGCGGTTTACGAGAGGAGTACTTC. The gene calls are TRBV29-1 and TRBJ2-7; maybe TRBD2 (6 bases). Trimming removed 6 bases from V and 11 bases from J, with 20 bases in between. This CDR3 is built from 12 residues. Germline CDR1 is SQVTM and CDR2 is ANQGSEA.

The chain links TRBV19 to TRBJ2-7; D is perhaps TRBD1 (6 bases). The CDR3 totals 14 residues. Trimming shortened V by 3 bases and J by 3 bases, and 12 bases separated the two germline ends. Germline V gene sequence: CDR1 LNHDA, CDR2 SQIVND (reference sequence). The CDR3 loop is CASSIGTQFYEQYF. CDR3 nucleotides: TGTGCCAGTAGTATCGGGACACAATTCTACGAGCAGTACTTC.

V is TRBV5-1 and J is TRBJ2-7, with D hard to call. The CDR3 spans 13 residues. Looked up from germline, CDR1 is SGHRS and CDR2 is YFSETQ. The V end lost 6 bases, the J end lost 4 bases, and 14 bases lay between the germline ends. This CDR3 reads CASIDDSTYEQYF. As DNA, the CDR3 is TGCGCCAGCATCGACGACTCTACTTACGAGCAGTACTTC.

This chain links TRBV4-3 with TRBJ1-5; D remains unclear. Trimming took 6 bases from V and 4 from J, leaving 16 bases between them. Looked up from germline, CDR1 is LGHNA and CDR2 is YSLEER. The CDR3 has 15 amino acids. The CDR3 sequence is CASSLNREFNQPQHF. The CDR3 DNA is TGCGCCAGCAGTCTAAACCGGGAATTTAATCAGCCCCAGCATTTT.

This rearrangement joins TRBV27 to TRBJ1-4, with 7 bases identical to TRBD1. With 6 bases clipped from V and 3 bases from J, the junction kept 10 bases outside the gene matches. Germline CDR1 and CDR2: MNHEY and SMNVEV (reference sequence). The CDR3 contains 16 residues. For the CDR3, the DNA is TGTGCCAGCAGAGATCGTACAGGGGTACCTAATGAAAAACTGTTTTTT. It is translated as CASRDRTGVPNEKLFF.

The chain combines TRBV7-3 with TRBJ2-7; no definite D call. There are 15 residues in the CDR3. Germline loops: CDR1 SGHTA, CDR2 FQGTGA. V shed 0 bases and J shed 0 bases, with 9 bases lying between them. The CDR3 here is CASSLTGVSSYEQYF. DNA of the CDR3: TGTGCCAGCAGCTTAACAGGAGTCAGCTCCTACGAGCAGTACTTC.

The DNA of the CDR3 is TGTGCCAGCAGACGGACACCGTCAACTAATGAAAAACTGTTTTTT. Protein sequence: CASRRTPSTNEKLFF. The chain recombines TRBV27 with TRBJ1-4; TRBD1 is a possible D gene (5 bases). Trimming cost V 6 bases and J 0 bases, with 11 bases left between them. Germline values: CDR1 MNHEY, CDR2 SMNVEV (reference sequence). CDR3 length equals 15 residues.

Turning to this clone: Sequence at one end of the junction differs from germline and may be a read error. The genes are TRBV7-9 and TRBJ2-6, with 7 bases fitting TRBD1. The germline gives CDR1 SEHNR, CDR2 FQNEAQ (reference sequence). The CDR3 is made up of 15 amino acids. The CDR3 coding sequence is TGTGCCAGCAGCCGAGGGGGCTCTGGGGCCAACGTCCCGACTTTC. Translated: CASSRGGSGANVPTF.

The chain has TRBV5-1 and TRBJ1-4; possibly TRBD1 for D (6 bases). Trimming cost V 0 bases and J 7 bases, with 13 bases left between them. Germline CDR1 is SGHRS and CDR2 is YFSETQ. The CDR3 consists of 15 residues. The CDR3 DNA reads TGCGCCAGCAGCTTGGAGGGGGGGCTTAGTGAAAAACTGTTTTTT. Translated, it gives CASSLEGGLSEKLFF.

The chain carries TRBV7-9 and TRBJ2-1; TRBD2 might be the D (6 bases). The CDR3 loop spans 14 amino acids. V was clipped by 5 bases and J by 6 bases, with 14 bases between them. The germline gives CDR1 SEHNR, CDR2 FQNEAQ (reference sequence). As DNA, the CDR3 is TGTGCCAGCAGCCCGGCGGGGACGTCCAATGAGCAGTTCTTC. This codes for CASSPAGTSNEQFF.

V is TRBV4-1 and J is TRBJ2-7; 10 bases map to TRBD1. The CDR3 is 16 amino acids. Losses at the gene ends were 3 bases for V and 6 bases for J; bases not matched to a gene: 11. CDR1 and CDR2 (germline): MGHRA, YSYEKL. The CDR3 is CASSQGPGQGSCEQYF. CDR3 coding DNA: TGCGCCAGCAGCCAGGGTCCGGGACAGGGGTCGTGCGAGCAGTACTTC.

The genes are TRBV10-3 and TRBJ2-5; no definite D call. Near its end, the DNA agrees better with TRBJ2-7, so the J call may be wrong. CDR3 length: 13 residues. Germline CDR1 and CDR2: ENHRY and SYGVKD. The CDR3 DNA reads as TGTGCCATCAGTGAGGACATCTCCTACGAGCAGTACTTC. Translation gives CAISEDISYEQYF.

The genes are TRBV13 and TRBJ1-4; D remains ambiguous. The CDR3 has 15 residues. Germline V lookup: CDR1 PRHDT, CDR2 FYEKMQ (reference sequence). V lost 6 bases to trimming and J lost 5 bases, with 16 bases between them. Written as DNA, the CDR3 is TGTGCCAGCAGTTCCCGCGCGGTACCCAATGAAAAACTGTTTTTT. It codes for CASSSRAVPNEKLFF.

This rearrangement joins TRBV28 to TRBJ2-7; the match to TRBD1 covers 8 bases. Germline V gene lookup returns CDR1 MDHEN and CDR2 SYDVKM. The ends lost 5 bases at V and 2 bases at J; junction bases unmatched: 5. This CDR3 has 14 amino acids. CDR3 sequence (DNA): TGTGCCAGCAGTCATCCGGGACAGGCCTACGAGCAGTACTTC. This translates into CASSHPGQAYEQYF. The full variable domain, rest sourced from reference TRBV28 and TRBJ2-7, is DVKVTQSSRYLVKRTGEKVFLECVQDMDHENMFWYRQDPGLGLRLIYFSYDVKMKEKGDIPEGYSVSREKKERFSLILESASTNQTSMYLCASSHPGQAYEQYFGPGTRLTVT.

This chain joins TRBV6-5 and TRBJ1-1; no reliable D call. Trimming took off 8 bases at V and 2 bases at J, with 9 bases between the two ends. Germline loops: CDR1 MNHEY, CDR2 SVGAGI. The CDR3 sequence is 12 residues long. The CDR3 region has the DNA TGTGCCAGCGGCAGAAGTAACACTGAAGCTTTCTTT. Its translation: CASGRSNTEAFF.

The gene calls are TRBV19 and TRBJ1-5, with 7 nucleotides matching TRBD1. The V gene end was trimmed by 4 bases and the J gene end by 5 bases; junction bases not matched to a gene: 2. The CDR3 contains 13 residues. The germline V gene has CDR1 LNHDA and CDR2 SQIVND (reference sequence). The CDR3 DNA reads as TGTGCCAGTAGTACTACAGGGGATCAGCCCCAGCATTTT. This encodes CASSTTGDQPQHF.